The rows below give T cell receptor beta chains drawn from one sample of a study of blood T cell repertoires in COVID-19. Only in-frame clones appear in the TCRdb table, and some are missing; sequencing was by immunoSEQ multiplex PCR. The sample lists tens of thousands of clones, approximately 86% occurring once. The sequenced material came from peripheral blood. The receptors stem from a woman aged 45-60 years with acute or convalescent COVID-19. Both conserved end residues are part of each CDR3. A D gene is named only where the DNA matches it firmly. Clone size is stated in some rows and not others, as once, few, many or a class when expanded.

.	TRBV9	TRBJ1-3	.	CASSVDWGGARNTIYF	TGTGCCAGCAGCGTAGATTGGGGAGGGGCGCGAAACACCATATATTTT
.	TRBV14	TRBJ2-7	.	CASSQAGYGVYEQYF	TGTGCCAGCAGCCAGGCGGGCTACGGGGTCTACGAGCAGTACTTC
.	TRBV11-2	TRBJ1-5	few	CASSRQAGQPQHF	TGTGCCAGCAGCCGACAGGCCGGTCAGCCCCAGCATTTT
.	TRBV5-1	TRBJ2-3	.	CASSPLRGDTQYF	TGCGCCAGCAGCCCTCTAAGAGGCGATACGCAGTATTTT
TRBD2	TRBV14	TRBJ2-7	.	CASSRTSGGSYEQYF	TGTGCCAGCAGCCGAACTAGCGGGGGCTCCTACGAGCAGTACTTC
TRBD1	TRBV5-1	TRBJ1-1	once	CASSPFTGDEAFF	TGCGCCAGCAGCCCATTTACAGGGGATGAAGCTTTCTTT
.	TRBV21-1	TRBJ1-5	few	CASTSLWLAIRNQPQHF	TGTGCCAGCACTAGCCTATGGCTGGCGATAAGAAATCAGCCCCAGCATTTT
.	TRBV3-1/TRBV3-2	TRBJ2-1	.	CASSQELPGWKIERLEQFF	TGTGCCAGCAGCCAAGAATTACCTGGTTGGAAGATTGAGCGCCTTGAGCAGTTCTTC
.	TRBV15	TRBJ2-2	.	CATSRDRSWTGELFF	TGTGCCACCAGCAGAGATAGGAGCTGGACCGGGGAGCTGTTTTTT
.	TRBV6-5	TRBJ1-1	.	CASSRTGMNTEAFF	TGTGCCAGCAGCCGTACGGGGATGAACACTGAAGCTTTCTTT
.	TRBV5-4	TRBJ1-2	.	CASSFVKKDKTNGYTF	TGTGCCAGCAGCTTTGTAAAGAAAGATAAAACTAATGGCTACACCTTC
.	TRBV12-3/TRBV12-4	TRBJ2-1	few	CASNAAAYNEQFF	TGTGCCAGCAACGCAGCGGCCTACAATGAGCAGTTCTTC
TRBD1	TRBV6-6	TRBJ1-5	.	CASSPPTGNVGNQPQHF	TGTGCCAGCAGTCCACCGACAGGGAACGTGGGCAATCAGCCCCAGCATTTT
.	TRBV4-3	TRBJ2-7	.	CASSLGSGYEQYF	TGCGCCAGCAGCTTGGGCAGCGGTTACGAGCAGTACTTC
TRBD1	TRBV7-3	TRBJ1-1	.	CASSLRGQGAEAFF	TGTGCCAGCAGCTTAAGGGGGCAGGGGGCTGAAGCTTTCTTT
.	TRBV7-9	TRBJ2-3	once	CASSLDRGFTDTQYF	TGTGCCAGCAGCTTAGATCGGGGGTTCACAGATACGCAGTATTTT
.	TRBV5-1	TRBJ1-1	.	CASSVRVNTEAFF	TGCGCCAGCAGCGTGAGGGTGAACACTGAAGCTTTCTTT
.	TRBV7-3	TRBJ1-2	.	CASSFDKASRYTF	TGTGCCAGCAGTTTTGACAAGGCCTCCCGCTACACCTTC
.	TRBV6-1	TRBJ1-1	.	CASSEWEAANTEAFF	TGTGCCAGCAGTGAATGGGAGGCAGCGAACACTGAAGCTTTCTTT
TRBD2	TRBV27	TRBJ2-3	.	CASSLSFGGGSTDTQYF	TGTGCCAGCAGTTTAAGTTTTGGCGGGGGGAGCACAGATACGCAGTATTTT
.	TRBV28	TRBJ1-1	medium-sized	CASSSLLGVNTEAFF	TGTGCCAGCAGTTCCCTCTTGGGCGTGAACACTGAAGCTTTCTTT